This T cell receptor (beta chain) was retrieved from a study of T cell responses to AZD1222 COVID-19 vaccine. Study-wide context: Second-dose schedules of about 4 or about 12 weeks were combined. General observations from the study: No day 14 peak samples; only post-peak repertoires were characterized. With two AZD1222 doses given, Spike-specific TCR breadth and depth both rose. Of the AZD1222 recipients, only 5 or 6 were seropositive at baseline.

Comment on this clone: What it recognizes is unknown.

Sequencing used immunoSEQ multiplex PCR; TCRdb keeps in-frame clones, though not all of them. Of 120,000 or so clones in the sample, about 90% were seen once. The germline V gene has CDR1 SGHAT and CDR2 FQNNGV. The CDR3 is 15 residues long. Trimming took off 1 base at V and 4 bases at J, with 14 bases between the two ends. The sample here was peripheral blood, taken on day 0 of AZD1222 vaccination. V is TRBV11-2 and J is TRBJ2-7, with D possibly being TRBD1 (6 bases). The TCR was taken from an adult in good health. The CDR3 bases are TGTGCCAGCAGCTTAGCCGGGGACACCTTATACGAGCAGTACTTC. Its translation: CASSLAGDTLYEQYF.